This TCR beta chain was obtained from a study of PD-1 blockade in classical Hodgkin lymphoma. General study results and limits: The authors have not defined what causes the repertoire differences, possibly disease activity or prior therapy. Lower baseline TCR diversity was reported for newly diagnosed patients than for healthy donors.

This clone was detected once. Its antigen is not known. The time point here: newly diagnosed, previously untreated cHL patient sample. Isolation of CD4+ T cells from thawed PBMCs was performed by magnetic negative selection. Serving as comparison were PBMCs from newly diagnosed, untreated classical Hodgkin lymphoma, which were sequenced alongside the relapsed/refractory trial patients. Method: immunoSEQ multiplex PCR; TCRdb's copy keeps in-frame clones and lacks some. Among 25,000 to 35,000 clones listed, less than 90% were seen once. V was pared by 6 bases and J by 6 bases, with 3 bases of the junction left unmatched. Germline V gives CDR1 SGHTA, CDR2 FQGNSA. This CDR3 spans 13 amino acids.

This rearrangement joins TRBV7-2 to TRBJ1-2, with 11 bases aligning to TRBD1. Sequencing was done on a sample of CD4+ T cells from blood. This TCR was sampled from a human donor with classical Hodgkin lymphoma. The CDR3 sequence is CASRKDRGHGYTF. The CDR3 nucleotides are TGTGCCAGCAGAAAGGACAGGGGGCATGGCTACACCTTC.